The present entry profiles one T cell receptor beta chain with its context. Its matching antigen is unknown. In a library made to pick up alpha chains, this beta chain is a stray read with a size that means little. The record originates from a study of spatial heterogeneity in lung cancer. The study tagged each TCR cDNA molecule with a unique molecular identifier. TCRdb processed the 5' RACE reads anew with MiXCR; each CDR3 protein has one entry. This table has under 20,000 distinct CDR3 sequences, roughly 5% appearing once. The germline gives CDR1 MGHRA, CDR2 YSYEKL. The V and J ends lost 0 bases and 1 base, in that order; junction bases with no gene match: 9. This CDR3 region has 17 residues. Study-wide points: Alpha and beta chain coverage of tumor T cells was estimated at about 7% and 13%, respectively. Mutation counts in tumors were tracked by counts of expanded intratumoral alpha and beta TCRs.

Time point denoted: sample taken at primary tumor resection. The chain is built from TRBV4-1 and TRBJ2-7; 7 bases fit TRBD1. This TCR was recovered from a female donor with early-stage non-small cell lung cancer. The material was lung tumor tissue, obtained at surgery. For the CDR3, the DNA is TGCGCCAGCAGCCAAGAACCTCCGGGACAGAGATCCTACGAGCAGTACTTC. Translated: CASSQEPPGQRSYEQYF.